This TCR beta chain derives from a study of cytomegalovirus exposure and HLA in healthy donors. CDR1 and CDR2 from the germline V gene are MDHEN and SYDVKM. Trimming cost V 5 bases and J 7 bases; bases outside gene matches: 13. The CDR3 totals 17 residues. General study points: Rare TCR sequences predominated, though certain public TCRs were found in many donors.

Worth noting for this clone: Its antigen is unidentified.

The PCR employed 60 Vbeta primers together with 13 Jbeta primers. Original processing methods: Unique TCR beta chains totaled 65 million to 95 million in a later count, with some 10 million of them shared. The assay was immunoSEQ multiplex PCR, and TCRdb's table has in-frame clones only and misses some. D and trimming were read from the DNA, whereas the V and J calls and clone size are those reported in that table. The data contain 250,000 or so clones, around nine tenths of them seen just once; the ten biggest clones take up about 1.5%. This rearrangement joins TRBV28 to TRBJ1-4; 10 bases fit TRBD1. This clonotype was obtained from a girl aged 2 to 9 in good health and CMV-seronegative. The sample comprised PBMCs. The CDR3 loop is CASSKDLRQGAVEKLFF. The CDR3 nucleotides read TGTGCCAGCAGTAAAGACCTAAGACAGGGGGCAGTTGAAAAACTGTTTTTT. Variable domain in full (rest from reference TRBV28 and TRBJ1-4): DVKVTQSSRYLVKRTGEKVFLECVQDMDHENMFWYRQDPGLGLRLIYFSYDVKMKEKGDIPEGYSVSREKKERFSLILESASTNQTSMYLCASSKDLRQGAVEKLFFGSGTQLSVL.